What follows are 19 T cell receptor beta chains derived from one specimen sequenced in a study of breast tumors, draining lymph nodes, adjacent tissues. MiXCR, run by TCRdb on the multiplex PCR reads, gives a single entry per CDR3 protein. The sample has more than 200,000 distinct CDR3 sequences, approximately 29% seen once. Axillary draining lymph nodes of breast cancer patients supplied the node samples. Sequenced input: axillary lymph node tissue. Receptors were obtained from a female donor with breast cancer. Some clones in this sample may be carry-over from other donors' samples.

The chain uses TRBV11-3 and TRBJ1-6; 9 nucleotides match TRBD1. The CDR3 contains 17 residues. V was clipped by 5 bases and J by 0 bases; unmatched bases: 5. Germline V gene sequence: CDR1 SGHNT, CDR2 YENEEA. This chain's CDR3 is CASSGMDRGSYNSPLHF. CDR3 DNA sequence: TGTGCCAGCAGCGGCATGGACAGGGGCTCCTATAATTCACCCCTCCACTTT.

This clonotype was detected many times. The rearrangement joins TRBV24-1 to TRBJ2-5, with TRBD2 matching 7 bases. The CDR3 is 14 residues long. Germline CDR1 reads KGHDR; CDR2 reads SFDVKD. Losses at the gene ends were 5 bases for V and 5 bases for J; bases not matched to a gene: 7. CDR3 loop: CATSVAGEWETQYF. The CDR3 nucleotides read TGTGCCACCAGTGTCGCGGGAGAATGGGAGACCCAGTACTTC.

For this clonotype: This may be a read error: a much more frequent sequence differs by one nucleotide. The J gene is TRBJ2-7, the V gene TRBV6-2 or TRBV6-3; D may be TRBD1 (5 bases). The CDR3 length is 14 residues. Germline CDR1 reads MNHEY; CDR2 reads SVGEGT. V lost 10 bases and J 5 bases, leaving 21 bases between the germline ends. DNA for the CDR3: TGTGCCAACAGGACCGGGCCTCCTGCGGACGAGCAGTACTTC. Translated: CANRTGPPADEQYF.

This chain connects TRBV2 to TRBJ2-1; no firm D call. CDR3 length: 15 amino acids. Per the germline V gene, CDR1 is SNHLY and CDR2 is FYNNEI. Trimming shortened V by 5 bases and J by 7 bases, and 18 bases separated the two germline ends. The CDR3 DNA follows: TGTGCCAGCAGTCGTTCCCCTAGGGTTAAAAATGAGCAGTTCTTC. This translates into CASSRSPRVKNEQFF.

This clonotype was counted at least ten times. The gene calls are TRBV20-1 and TRBJ2-6, with D possibly TRBD2 on 5 matching bases. The CDR3 runs 15 residues. Trimming removed 3 bases from V and 0 bases from J, with 9 bases in between. Germline CDR1 DFQATT, CDR2 SNEGSKA (reference sequence). CDR3 coding DNA: TGCAGTGCTAGCGTGGGGAGCTCTGGGGCCAACGTCCTGACTTTC. Encoded protein: CSASVGSSGANVLTF.

The genes are TRBV5-5 and TRBJ1-1; 9 nucleotides match TRBD1. The CDR3 is 18 residues long. The V gene end was trimmed by 3 bases and the J gene end by 4 bases; junction bases not matched to a gene: 16. Germline assignment: CDR1 SGHKS and CDR2 YYEKEE (reference sequence). In DNA, the CDR3 is TGTGCCAGCAGCTATACCCTCCCGGGACAGGGTTTTGGCACTGAAGCTTTCTTT. Translation: CASSYTLPGQGFGTEAFF.

This clonotype has a handful of counts. The rearrangement joins TRBV5-4 to TRBJ1-2; 7 positions match TRBD1. Losses at the gene ends were 2 bases for V and 4 bases for J; bases not matched to a gene: 5. This CDR3 is 14 amino acids long. Germline-derived CDR1 and CDR2 are SGHNT and YYREEE (reference sequence). CDR3 sequence reads: CASSFRGQPYGYTF. Written as DNA, the CDR3 is TGTGCCAGCAGCTTCAGGGGACAGCCCTATGGCTACACCTTC.

This clonotype was counted ten times or more. The chain recombines TRBV16 with TRBJ2-1; no definite D call. Trimming took off 2 bases at V and 6 bases at J, with 8 bases between the two ends. The CDR3 is made up of 13 amino acids. Looked up from germline, CDR1 is KGHSY and CDR2 is FQNENV. DNA for the CDR3: TGTGCCAGCAGCCAAACGAGCATCAATGAGCAGTTCTTC. It translates to CASSQTSINEQFF. The whole variable domain, filled in from reference TRBV16 and TRBJ2-1, reads GEEVAQTPKHLVRGEGQKAKLYCAPIKGHSYVFWYQQVLKNEFKFLISFQNENVFDETGMPKERFSAKCLPNSPCSLEIQATKLEDSAVYFCASSQTSINEQFFGPGTRLTVL.

This clonotype was recorded at least ten times. V usage is TRBV6-5 and J usage is TRBJ2-7; D is uncertain. Trimming pared 0 bases from V and 2 bases from J, leaving 11 bases between. The CDR3 totals 15 residues. Germline V lookup: CDR1 MNHEY, CDR2 SVGAGI. DNA of the CDR3: TGTGCCAGCAGTTACTCGTGGCGTACTCCCTACGAGCAGTACTTC. Translation: CASSYSWRTPYEQYF.

The rearrangement uses TRBV9 and TRBJ1-5, with 8 bases fitting TRBD1. Trimming took 8 bases from V and 4 from J; bases not matched to a gene: 2. CDR1 and CDR2 from the germline V gene are SGDLS and YYNGEE. This CDR3 is 12 amino acids long. CDR3 nucleotide sequence: TGTGCCAGGACAGGGGTGAATCAGCCCCAGCATTTT. Translated: CARTGVNQPQHF. The variable domain in full, completed from reference TRBV9 and TRBJ1-5, reads DSGVTQTPKHLITATGQRVTLRCSPRSGDLSVYWYQQSLDQGLQFLIQYYNGEERAKGNILERFSAQQFPDLHSELNLSSLELGDSALYFCARTGVNQPQHFGDGTRLSIL.

This clonotype was counted many times. The J gene is TRBJ2-3, the V gene TRBV20-1, with TRBD2 identical over 8 bases. Per the germline V gene, CDR1 is DFQATT and CDR2 is SNEGSKA (reference sequence). CDR3 length: 14 residues. The V segment lost 3 bases and the J segment 0 bases; nucleotides outside the gene matches: 2. The CDR3 here is CSASGRGSTDTQYF. The CDR3 DNA reads as TGCAGTGCTAGCGGGAGGGGTAGCACAGATACGCAGTATTTT.

This clonotype has ten or more counts. The gene calls are TRBV19 and TRBJ2-7; D may correspond to TRBD1 or TRBD2 (6 bases each). The germline V and J ends were trimmed by 7 bases and 1 base, with 17 bases remaining between them. The CDR3 is 15 amino acids. Looked up from germline, CDR1 is LNHDA and CDR2 is SQIVND (reference sequence). The CDR3 DNA sequence: TGTGCCAGTACCCCCCGGAGGGGGGTGTCCTACGAGCAGTACTTC. As protein: CASTPRRGVSYEQYF.

This clonotype was seen repeatedly, ten times or more. The chain joins TRBV5-1 to TRBJ2-5, with D possibly called TRBD1 or TRBD2 (5 bases each). The CDR3 covers 15 residues. Germline V lookup: CDR1 SGHRS, CDR2 YFSETQ. Trimming left V 4 bases short and J 0 bases short, with 13 bases between. CDR3 loop: CASSPGTDYQETQYF. For the CDR3, the DNA is TGCGCCAGCAGCCCCGGGACGGATTACCAAGAGACCCAGTACTTC.

In this sample, this clonotype turned up many times. The chain combines TRBV6-1 with TRBJ1-5; D is possibly TRBD1 (5 bases). V was shortened by 5 bases and J by 0 bases, with 8 bases between the two germline ends. Germline V gene lookup returns CDR1 MNHNS and CDR2 SASEGT. The CDR3 runs to 14 residues. The CDR3 DNA follows: TGTGCCAGCAGTCCGGGGGGTAGCAATCAGCCCCAGCATTTT. Protein product: CASSPGGSNQPQHF.

This clonotype was observed at least ten times. Since a much larger clone is just one base distant, this may be a read error. The V gene is TRBV12-3 or TRBV12-4, the J gene TRBJ1-6; D might be TRBD1 (6 bases). There are 13 residues in the CDR3. The V gene lost 3 bases and the J gene lost 10 bases, with 10 bases spanning the gap. The chain's CDR3 is CASSFRGRSPLHF. DNA of the CDR3: TGTGCCAGCAGTTTCCGGGGGCGATCACCCCTCCACTTT.

At least ten counts were recorded for this clonotype. The chain is built from TRBV12-3 or TRBV12-4 and TRBJ2-5, with TRBD2 matching 12 bases. This CDR3 has 16 amino acids. The V and J ends lost 3 bases and 5 bases, in that order; junction bases with no gene match: 7. The CDR3 region has the DNA TGTGCCAGCAGTTTTGGGCTAGCGGGAGGGGGGGAGACCCAGTACTTC. Residues: CASSFGLAGGGETQYF.

This clonotype was counted at least ten times. The chain has TRBV4-1 and TRBJ1-2; tentatively, D is TRBD1 (6 bases). The CDR3 totals 16 residues. The germline CDR1 and CDR2 sequences are MGHRA and YSYEKL. Trimming shortened V by 1 base and J by 6 bases, and 18 bases separated the two germline ends. CDR3 region: CASSQAGGRGGHGYTF. The CDR3 DNA follows: TGCGCCAGCAGCCAAGCTGGGGGCAGGGGAGGTCATGGCTACACCTTC.

This clonotype was observed at least ten times. The chain's CDR3 is CASSPGGYGYTF. The CDR3 DNA is TGTGCCAGCTCACCCGGGGGCTATGGCTACACCTTC. The chain has TRBV18 and TRBJ1-2, with a tentative D call TRBD1 (5 bases). The CDR3 has 12 residues. The V and J ends lost 3 bases and 4 bases respectively, with 6 bases between them. The germline gives CDR1 KGHSH, CDR2 LQKENI.

Many counts were recorded for this clonotype. The chain has TRBV11-3 and TRBJ2-7; tentative D call: TRBD1 (6 bases). The V gene lost 5 bases and the J gene lost 3 bases, with 17 bases spanning the gap. The germline gives CDR1 SGHNT, CDR2 YENEEA. The CDR3 covers 15 residues. The CDR3 region is CASSLRQVLVYEQYF. Here the CDR3 DNA reads TGTGCCAGCAGCCTGCGACAGGTTTTGGTCTACGAGCAGTACTTC.